These 9 T cell receptor beta chains originate from one sample sequenced in a study of T cell repertoires in cytomegalovirus infection. TCRdb independently ran MiXCR on the reads; one entry per CDR3 protein. The sample records nearly 650,000 distinct CDR3 sequences, more than 20% being singletons. The sample taken for sequencing was CD8+ T cells from PBMCs. Source of these receptors: a human donor in good health (CMV status not recorded). Some clones in this sample may be carry-over from other donors' samples.

The V gene is TRBV15, the J gene TRBJ2-1; TRBD2 aligns across 7 bases. Germline values: CDR1 LNHNV, CDR2 YYDKDF (reference sequence). This CDR3 contains 15 residues. V shed 6 bases and J 1 base; nucleotides not matched to a gene: 6. The chain's CDR3 is CATSGEGISYNEQFF. CDR3 nucleotide sequence: TGTGCCACCAGTGGGGAGGGTATTTCCTACAATGAGCAGTTCTTC.

This clonotype was seen a handful of times. The chain has TRBV28 and TRBJ2-3; D is ambiguous. V was trimmed by 5 bases and J by 4 bases, leaving 22 bases between them. The germline CDR1 and CDR2 sequences are MDHEN and SYDVKM. The CDR3 has 17 amino acids. CDR3 loop: CASSPPRPGRGSDTQYF. In DNA, the CDR3 is TGTGCCAGCAGTCCCCCCCGCCCCGGACGAGGATCAGATACGCAGTATTTT.

This clonotype appeared a single time. This sequence joins TRBV20-1 and TRBJ2-2; D is perhaps TRBD1 (6 bases). The CDR3 is made up of 16 amino acids. V gave up 5 bases and J gave up 0 bases, with 16 bases separating them. Germline V CDR1 and CDR2: DFQATT, SNEGSKA (reference sequence). The CDR3 sequence is CSASPRDKPNTGELFF. The DNA for the CDR3 is TGCAGTGCTTCCCCGAGGGACAAACCGAACACCGGGGAGCTGTTTTTT.

Many counts were recorded for this clonotype. The chain combines TRBV7-9 with TRBJ2-3; 10 bases line up with TRBD2. Trimming at V came to 4 bases and at J to 4 bases, leaving 8 bases not matched to a gene. The germline CDR1 and CDR2 sequences are SEHNR and FQNEAQ (reference sequence). The CDR3 runs to 16 residues. DNA of the CDR3: TGTGCCAGCAGCTCCGAAGCGGGGGGGCAATCAGATACGCAGTATTTT. Translated, it gives CASSSEAGGQSDTQYF.

Ten or more counts support this clonotype. The chain employs TRBV7-8 and TRBJ2-3; D unresolved. The V end was cut by 7 bases, the J end by 2 bases, with 25 bases between. The CDR3 length is 18 residues. Per the germline V gene, CDR1 is SGHVS and CDR2 is FQNEAQ. The CDR3 bases are TGTGCCAGCAACTTCATGCTGGATAAAGTAACCTCCACAGATACGCAGTATTTT. As protein: CASNFMLDKVTSTDTQYF.

This clonotype occurred once. This sequence may be a read error, since a much larger clone differs from it by one base. The CDR3 is CTSSYALTYYNEQFF. For the CDR3, the DNA is TGTACCAGCAGCTACGCACTAACCTATTACAATGAGCAGTTCTTC. This chain joins TRBV9 and TRBJ2-1; D uncertain. The CDR3 extends over 15 amino acids. CDR1 SGDLS and CDR2 YYNGEE come from the germline V gene.

This clonotype has more than one count but fewer than ten. The gene calls are TRBV7-8 and TRBJ2-2; TRBD2 matches at 11 bases. Germline V gene data show CDR1 as SGHVS and CDR2 as FQNEAQ. J gave up 3 bases and V 1 base, and 4 bases lay outside the gene matches. This CDR3 contains 17 residues. In DNA, the CDR3 is TGTGCCAGCAGCTTAGGACCTAGCGGGGGGCACACCGGGGAGCTGTTTTTT. Residues: CASSLGPSGGHTGELFF.

The V gene is TRBV7-8, the J gene TRBJ1-1; 8 positions match TRBD1. The CDR3 spans 15 residues. The V gene's germline CDR1 is SGHVS and CDR2 FQNEAQ. The V gene end was trimmed by 5 bases and the J gene end by 4 bases; junction bases not matched to a gene: 9. The CDR3 sequence is CASSQDRDRGTEAFF. CDR3 in DNA: TGTGCCAGCAGCCAGGACAGGGATCGGGGCACTGAAGCTTTCTTT. The variable domain in full, completed from reference TRBV7-8 and TRBJ1-1, reads GAGVSQSPRYKVAKRGQDVALRCDPISGHVSLFWYQQALGQGPEFLTYFQNEAQLDKSGLPSDRFFAERPEGSVSTLKIQRTQQEDSAVYLCASSQDRDRGTEAFFGQGTRLTVV.

This clonotype appeared a few times. This chain connects TRBV12-3 or TRBV12-4 to TRBJ2-1; TRBD1 matches 11 bases. This CDR3 is built from 15 residues. V shed 7 bases and J 5 bases; nucleotides not matched to a gene: 7. As DNA, the CDR3 is TGTGCCAGCAATCTGAGGGACAGGGGGGACAATGAGCAGTTCTTC. Its translation: CASNLRDRGDNEQFF.